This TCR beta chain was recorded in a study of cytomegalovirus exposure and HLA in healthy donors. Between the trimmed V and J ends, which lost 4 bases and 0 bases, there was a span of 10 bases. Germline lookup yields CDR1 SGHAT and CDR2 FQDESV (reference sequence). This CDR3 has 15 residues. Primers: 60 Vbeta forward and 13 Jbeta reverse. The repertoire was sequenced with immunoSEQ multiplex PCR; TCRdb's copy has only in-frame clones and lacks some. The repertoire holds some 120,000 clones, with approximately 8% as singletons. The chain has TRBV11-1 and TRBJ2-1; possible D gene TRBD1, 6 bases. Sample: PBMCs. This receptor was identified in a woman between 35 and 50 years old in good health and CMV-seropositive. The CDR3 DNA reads TGTGCCAGCAGCTCACAGGGAGACTCCTACAATGAGCAGTTCTTC. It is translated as CASSSQGDSYNEQFF.